This T cell receptor beta chain appears in the sequencing data of a study of control samples from healthy donors and cancer patients. The CDR3 runs to 15 residues. Trimming removed 2 bases at V and 7 bases at J, with 15 bases between. Germline assignment: CDR1 LGHDT and CDR2 YNNKEL (reference sequence). Data came from immunoSEQ multiplex PCR; TCRdb stores just in-frame clones and leaves some out. The sample includes about 120,000 clones, approximately 90% of them seen just once. Sequenced input: blood. This receptor was taken from a man aged 35 to 55 in good health. This chain uses TRBV3-1 (or the pseudogene TRBV3-2) with TRBJ2-1; either TRBD1 or TRBD2 may supply D (6 bases each). CDR3 protein: CASSQRGRGLNEQFF. As DNA, the CDR3 is TGTGCCAGCAGCCAAAGGGGCAGGGGACTGAATGAGCAGTTCTTC.